The next 26 T cell receptor beta chains were all read from a single sample in a study of regulatory T cells in long-lasting Graves disease. The sample's time point: newly diagnosed GD, antithyroid drugs for less than 3 months. PBMCs provided the RNA from which the TCR library was made. With iRepertoire HTBI primers and Arm-PCR of CDR3 regions, TCR beta libraries were built. TCRdb itself ran the multiplex PCR reads through MiXCR, one entry per CDR3 protein. Among about 520,000 distinct CDR3 sequences listed, around 12% were seen once. These sequences were also reported in another study, on T cells in Graves' hyperthyroidism and ophthalmopathy.

Sequencing was performed on peripheral blood mononuclear cells (PBMCs), taken at new diagnosis, from a patient treated with antithyroid drugs. These receptors all come from a woman in her 30s with Graves disease.

The chain has TRBV20-1 and TRBJ2-7, with 10 bases matching TRBD2. This CDR3 spans 16 amino acids. From germline, CDR1 is DFQATT and CDR2 SNEGSKA (reference sequence). Trimming cost V 3 bases and J 6 bases; bases outside gene matches: 14. The CDR3 nucleotides are TGCAGTGCTAGTTTCTTCCGGACTAGCGGTCCCCCCGAGCAGTACTTC. Translating gives CSASFFRTSGPPEQYF.

This clonotype was recorded at least ten times. V gene TRBV10-3 combines with J gene TRBJ1-3; D is ambiguous. V was trimmed by 11 bases and J by 0 bases, leaving 14 bases between them. CDR3 length: 14 residues. Looked up from germline, CDR1 is ENHRY and CDR2 is SYGVKD. CDR3: CASWTGPSGNTIYF. CDR3 in DNA: TGTGCCTCCTGGACCGGACCCTCTGGAAACACCATATATTTT.

This clonotype was detected many times. The rearrangement uses TRBV7-2 and TRBJ2-5; TRBD2 aligns across 9 bases. This CDR3 is built from 15 residues. V was clipped by 7 bases and J by 4 bases; unmatched bases: 10. Germline CDR1 is SGHTA and CDR2 is FQGNSA. CDR3 sequence (DNA): TGTGCCAGCAACGGAGGTGGTAGCGGGAGAGAGACCCAGTACTTC. This sequence encodes CASNGGGSGRETQYF.

This clonotype came up many times. The chain joins TRBV12-3 or TRBV12-4 to TRBJ1-1; D gene ambiguous. The CDR3 spans 13 residues. The V end lost 3 bases, the J end lost 1 base, and 6 bases lay between the germline ends. The CDR3, as DNA: TGTGCCAGCAGTTTTTTTAGGAACACTGAAGCTTTCTTT. Translation gives CASSFFRNTEAFF.

At least ten counts were recorded for this clonotype. V and J are TRBV10-3 and TRBJ2-7, with D perhaps TRBD1 (5 bases). V was clipped by 5 bases and J by 4 bases, with 18 bases between them. This CDR3 region has 15 residues. The germline CDR1 and CDR2 sequences are ENHRY and SYGVKD. CDR3 sequence reads: CAISLGARAKYEQYF. CDR3 coding DNA: TGTGCCATCAGTCTTGGGGCCAGAGCCAAGTACGAGCAGTACTTC.

The chain links TRBV7-9 to TRBJ1-4; D gene unclear. The germline V gene encodes CDR1 SEHNR and CDR2 FQNEAQ (reference sequence). This CDR3 has 12 amino acids. V shed 6 bases and J shed 7 bases, with 9 bases lying between them. CDR3 sequence (DNA): TGTGCCAGCAGAACGGCTGGTGAAAAACTGTTTTTT. It codes for CASRTAGEKLFF.

This clonotype was found many times. The gene calls are TRBV12-3 or TRBV12-4 and TRBJ2-5; TRBD1 aligns across 9 bases. This CDR3 has 15 residues. Trimming removed 5 bases from V and 2 bases from J; junction bases left unmatched: 6. The CDR3, as DNA: TGTGCCAGCAGTCTACCTGACAGGGGGCAAGAGACCCAGTACTTC. Amino acid sequence: CASSLPDRGQETQYF.

This clonotype has more than one count but fewer than ten. The chain uses TRBV9 and TRBJ1-3; TRBD1 might be the D (5 bases). Trimming stripped 3 bases from V and 3 bases from J, with 16 bases between. CDR1 is SGDLS and CDR2 is YYNGEE in the germline V gene. The CDR3 runs to 16 residues. This CDR3 reads CASSAELDTGGNTIYF. In DNA form, the CDR3 reads TGTGCCAGCAGCGCCGAATTGGACACGGGTGGAAACACCATATATTTT.

In this sample, this clonotype turned up many times. CDR3 nucleotides: TGTGCCAGCAGATCGAAGCTTCAAGAGACCCAGTACTTC. As protein: CASRSKLQETQYF. This chain links TRBV2 with TRBJ2-5, with D unclear. Germline-derived CDR1 and CDR2 are SNHLY and FYNNEI. V lost 6 bases and J lost 2, with 10 bases in between. This CDR3 is built from 13 residues.

The table lists this clonotype with many counts. V is TRBV24-1 and J is TRBJ2-6; D unresolved. This CDR3 region has 15 residues. Germline loops: CDR1 KGHDR, CDR2 SFDVKD. Deletions cut 6 bases from V and 3 bases from J, with 11 bases between. CDR3 in DNA: TGTGCCACCAGTAATCCAGAGGTTGGGGCCAACGTCCTGACTTTC. The encoded protein is CATSNPEVGANVLTF.

This clonotype appeared a few times. The V and J genes are TRBV29-1 and TRBJ1-2, with 9 nucleotides matching TRBD1. Germline CDR1 SQVTM, CDR2 ANQGSEA. Trimming cost V 1 base and J 6 bases; bases outside gene matches: 3. This CDR3 is built from 13 residues. CDR3 DNA sequence: TGCAGCGTTGAAGGACAGGGGGTCAATGGCTACACCTTC. Protein product: CSVEGQGVNGYTF. The variable domain in full, with the rest retrieved from reference TRBV29-1 and TRBJ1-2, is SAVISQKPSRDICQRGTSLTIQCQVDSQVTMMFWYRQQPGQSLTLIATANQGSEATYESGFVIDKFPISRPNLTFSTLTVSNMSPEDSSIYLCSVEGQGVNGYTFGSGTRLTVV.

A remark on this clonotype: A much larger clone differs by one base, so this may be a read error. The chain combines TRBV2 with TRBJ2-5; D remains ambiguous. The V end lost 8 bases, the J end lost 11 bases, and 21 bases lay between the germline ends. Germline-derived CDR1 and CDR2 are SNHLY and FYNNEI. The CDR3 spans 13 residues. Here the CDR3 reads CASAVGSYNEQYF. In DNA, the CDR3 is TGTGCCAGCGCTGTGGGCTCCTACAATGAGCAGTACTTC. Filled out from reference TRBV2 and TRBJ2-5, the complete variable domain reads EPEVTQTPSHQVTQMGQEVILRCVPISNHLYFYWYRQILGQKVEFLVSFYNNEISEKSEIFDDQFSVERPDGSNFTLKIRSTKLEDSAMYFCASAVGSYNEQYFGPGTRLLVL.

Comment on this clonotype: This may stem from a read error, because a much larger clone lies one nucleotide away. V and J are TRBV7-2 and TRBJ1-6; maybe TRBD1 (5 bases). The CDR3 contains 15 residues. Germline V gives CDR1 SGHTA, CDR2 FQGNSA. Here the CDR3 DNA reads TGTGCCAGCAGCTTAGCAGGCGGGGGTTATTCACCCATCCACTTT. Amino acids: CASSLAGGGYSPIHF.

This clonotype was recorded a few times. CDR3 in DNA: TGTGCCAGCAGTGTTAACAGGGTGGGCACTGAAGCTTTCTTT. It encodes CASSVNRVGTEAFF. This rearrangement joins TRBV6-1 to TRBJ1-1, with D possibly being TRBD1 (6 bases). Deletions cut 4 bases from V and 4 bases from J, with 13 bases between. The CDR3 consists of 14 residues. Germline CDR1 is MNHNS and CDR2 is SASEGT.

This clonotype was seen ten or more times. This sequence joins TRBV12-3 or TRBV12-4 and TRBJ2-2; a possible D gene is TRBD2 (5 bases). CDR3 length: 14 residues. The V and J ends lost 3 bases and 1 base respectively, with 6 bases between them. CDR3 DNA sequence: TGTGCCAGCAGTTTGACTAAGAACACCGGGGAGCTGTTTTTT. Encoded protein: CASSLTKNTGELFF.

This clonotype was counted ten times or more. Given a much more abundant clone one base away, this may be a read error. The V and J genes are TRBV28 and TRBJ2-2; 8 bases line up with TRBD1. CDR3 size: 14 residues. CDR1 and CDR2 (germline): MDHEN, SYDVKM. V lost 6 bases and J lost 0; bases outside the gene matches: 0. The CDR3 coding sequence is TGTGCCAGCAGGGGACAGGCGAACACCGGGGAGCTGTTTTTT. This translates into CASRGQANTGELFF.

There are many counts of this clonotype. CDR3 DNA: TGTGCCAGCAGTGGGGTACAGGGGAAGCTGTTCTTC. Encoded protein: CASSGVQGKLFF. The rearrangement links TRBV2 to TRBJ2-1; 7 nucleotides line up with TRBD1. The CDR3 is made up of 12 amino acids. V lost 4 bases to trimming and J lost 15 bases; unmatched junction nucleotides: 9. The germline V gene has CDR1 SNHLY and CDR2 FYNNEI. The full variable domain, completed using reference TRBV2 and TRBJ2-1, is EPEVTQTPSHQVTQMGQEVILRCVPISNHLYFYWYRQILGQKVEFLVSFYNNEISEKSEIFDDQFSVERPDGSNFTLKIRSTKLEDSAMYFCASSGVQGKLFFGPGTRLTVL.

This clonotype has more than one count but fewer than ten. The gene calls are TRBV5-6 and TRBJ1-1; perhaps TRBD1 as D (6 bases). Trimming stripped 1 base from V and 1 base from J, with 14 bases between. The CDR3 is made up of 16 amino acids. From germline, CDR1 is SGHDT and CDR2 YYEEEE. CDR3 in amino acids: CASSLFPGARNTEAFF. As DNA, the CDR3 is TGTGCCAGCAGCTTGTTTCCGGGGGCACGGAACACTGAAGCTTTCTTT. Filled out from reference TRBV5-6 and TRBJ1-1, the complete variable domain reads DAGVTQSPTHLIKTRGQQVTLRCSPKSGHDTVSWYQQALGQGPQFIFQYYEEEERQRGNFPDRFSGHQFPNYSSELNVNALLLGDSALYLCASSLFPGARNTEAFFGQGTRLTVV.

This clonotype came up many times. The chain uses TRBV7-9 and TRBJ2-1; 8 bases line up with TRBD2. CDR3 length equals 16 residues. Germline V gives CDR1 SEHNR, CDR2 FQNEAQ (reference sequence). V lost 5 bases, J lost 8 bases, and 14 bases stayed unmatched. In DNA form, the CDR3 reads TGTGCCAGCAGCCCCCCCGGGGGGACTAGAGGCTATGAGCAGTTCTTC. This encodes CASSPPGGTRGYEQFF.

In this sample, this clonotype turned up many times. The genes are TRBV10-3 and TRBJ1-3; perhaps TRBD1 as D (5 bases). This CDR3 contains 14 residues. Germline CDR1 reads ENHRY; CDR2 reads SYGVKD. V lost 2 bases, J lost 4 bases, and 9 bases lay in between. The DNA for the CDR3 is TGTGCCATCAGTGAGGTGGACAAGGGAAACACCATATATTTT. Protein product: CAISEVDKGNTIYF.

The chain couples TRBV12-3 or TRBV12-4 to TRBJ2-7; D uncertain. V was cut by 6 bases and J by 9 bases, with 12 bases left in between. CDR3 length equals 11 residues. CDR3 DNA: TGTGCCAGCAGCCAAAAGTCGGGGCAGTACTTC. Amino acids: CASSQKSGQYF.

This clonotype occurred a few times. The chain has TRBV5-6 and TRBJ2-3; a weak D match, TRBD2 (5 bases). Trimming took 2 bases from V and 6 from J, leaving 13 bases between them. Germline lookup yields CDR1 SGHDT and CDR2 YYEEEE. The CDR3 totals 14 residues. This CDR3 is CASSLIGGSDTQYF. The CDR3 DNA is TGTGCCAGCAGCTTAATTGGAGGTTCGGATACGCAGTATTTT.

This clonotype was detected many times. The chain carries TRBV12-3 or TRBV12-4 and TRBJ1-4; D is undetermined. CDR3 length: 14 amino acids. The V end lost 3 bases, the J end lost 5 bases, and 10 bases lay between the germline ends. The CDR3 nucleotides read TGTGCCAGCAGTTTTCTGGGTCTAAATGAAAAACTGTTTTTT. Translated: CASSFLGLNEKLFF.

This clonotype was counted ten times or more. Here the CDR3 DNA reads TGTGCCAGCAGCTATACAGAAGATACGCAGTATTTT. Its protein is CASSYTEDTQYF. V is TRBV2 and J is TRBJ2-3; no definite D call. The CDR3 covers 12 residues. Germline V gives CDR1 SNHLY, CDR2 FYNNEI. Deletions cut 6 bases from V and 5 bases from J, with 9 bases between.

The chain couples TRBV11-2 to TRBJ2-7; 10 bases match TRBD1. After removal of 4 bases from V and 6 bases from J, the junction contained 15 bases not matched to a gene. The CDR3 covers 17 residues. CDR1 is SGHAT and CDR2 is FQNNGV in the germline V gene. The CDR3 sequence is CASSSGDRGWLMGEQYF. The CDR3 nucleotides are TGTGCCAGCAGCTCGGGGGACAGGGGATGGCTAATGGGCGAGCAGTACTTC.

The gene calls are TRBV13 and TRBJ1-3; perhaps TRBD1 as D (6 bases). In germline, CDR1 is PRHDT, CDR2 FYEKMQ (reference sequence). This CDR3 has 15 amino acids. Trimming shortened V by 0 bases and J by 4 bases, and 10 bases separated the two germline ends. CDR3: CASSLGWGLGNTIYF. Here the CDR3 DNA reads TGTGCCAGCAGCTTAGGGTGGGGGCTCGGAAACACCATATATTTT.